This record concerns one T cell receptor beta chain sequence. The sample comes from a study of blood T cell repertoires in COVID-19. Study-level background: Researchers got acute and convalescent COVID-19 samples from the United States, Italy and Spain. PBMCs, B-cell-depleted T cells, or T cells provided the cDNA or gDNA that made up the material.

Germline CDR1 and CDR2: MNHEY and SVGAGI. The CDR3 has 14 residues. V was cut by 0 bases and J by 8 bases, with 13 bases left in between. Authors' processing steps: Amplifying reference gene primers gave estimates of nucleated cell counts. TCRdb's table, derived via immunoSEQ multiplex PCR, lists solely in-frame clones and lacks some. The V and J calls and clone size are taken from that table; D and trimming were inferred from the DNA. In the table there are roughly 120,000 clones, nearly 85% of which are singletons. This clonotype was sampled from a woman aged 45 to 65 with acute or convalescent COVID-19. V usage is TRBV6-5 and J usage is TRBJ1-1; D perhaps matches TRBD1 (6 bases). Sequencing input: peripheral blood. CDR3 sequence: CASSYSIQGPEAFF. The DNA for the CDR3 is TGTGCCAGCAGTTACTCCATACAGGGCCCCGAAGCTTTCTTT.